The 8 T cell receptor beta chains in this list originate from one sample, sequenced in a study of blood T cell repertoires in COVID-19. Produced via immunoSEQ multiplex PCR; TCRdb's table is partial and in-frame only. In the table there are approximately 88,000 clones, 80% of which are singletons. The sample was peripheral blood. These receptors were obtained from an elderly woman with acute or convalescent COVID-19.

The chain recombines TRBV5-1 with TRBJ1-2, with D tentatively TRBD1 (6 bases). This CDR3 region has 13 residues. V lost 4 bases and J lost 6, with 13 bases in between. Germline-derived CDR1 and CDR2 are SGHRS and YFSETQ. As DNA, the CDR3 is TGCGCCAGCAGCGGGACACAGGGAAATGGCTACACCTTC. The encoded protein is CASSGTQGNGYTF.

V is TRBV7-2 and J is TRBJ2-2, with TRBD2 identical over 9 bases. The CDR3 runs to 16 residues. Germline loops: CDR1 SGHTA, CDR2 FQGNSA. The V and J ends lost 5 bases and 4 bases, in that order; junction bases with no gene match: 8. The CDR3 nucleotides read TGTGCCAGCAGCCTGAGTCTAGCGGGGACCACCGGGGAGCTGTTTTTT. Protein product: CASSLSLAGTTGELFF.

The rearrangement uses TRBV5-6 and TRBJ2-7; D gene unclear. CDR1 and CDR2 from the germline V gene are SGHDT and YYEEEE. Deletions cut 2 bases from V and 3 bases from J, with 15 bases between. The CDR3 extends over 15 amino acids. The CDR3: CASSFNLEIDYEQYF. The CDR3 DNA follows: TGTGCCAGCAGCTTTAATCTGGAGATCGACTACGAGCAGTACTTC.

This chain links TRBV5-1 with TRBJ2-5; 7 bases agree with TRBD1. CDR1 SGHRS and CDR2 YFSETQ come from the germline V gene. The CDR3 extends over 14 amino acids. V lost 5 bases to trimming and J lost 0 bases; unmatched junction nucleotides: 4. The CDR3 DNA reads TGCGCCAGCAGACGTGACAGGGACCAAGAGACCCAGTACTTC. It yields the protein CASRRDRDQETQYF. The full variable domain, completed using reference TRBV5-1 and TRBJ2-5, is KAGVTQTPRYLIKTRGQQVTLSCSPISGHRSVSWYQQTPGQGLQFLFEYFSETQRNKGNFPGRFSGRQFSNSRSEMNVSTLELGDSALYLCASRRDRDQETQYFGPGTRLLVL.

This clone appeared a few times. The chain carries TRBV14 and TRBJ2-3; perhaps TRBD2 as D (6 bases). Deletions cut 3 bases from V and 1 base from J, with 8 bases between. Germline loops: CDR1 SGHDN, CDR2 FVKESK. The CDR3 is made up of 14 amino acids. CDR3 sequence (DNA): TGTGCCAGCAGCCACGGCGGGGGCACAGATACGCAGTATTTT. Amino acid sequence: CASSHGGGTDTQYF.

A single count supports this clone. The chain combines TRBV18 with TRBJ1-6, with D possibly matching TRBD1 (6 bases). The germline V and J ends were trimmed by 3 bases and 7 bases, with 19 bases remaining between them. The germline V gene has CDR1 KGHSH and CDR2 LQKENI. CDR3 length equals 17 residues. The CDR3 DNA is TGTGCCAGCTCACCCGCCACTTACAGGGAGTGGAATTCACCCCTCCACTTT. Protein sequence: CASSPATYREWNSPLHF. Based on the CDR3 plus reference TRBV18 and TRBJ1-6, the full variable domain is NAGVMQNPRHLVRRRGQEARLRCSPMKGHSHVYWYRQLPEEGLKFMVYLQKENIIDESGMPKERFSAEFPKEGPSILRIQQVVRGDSAAYFCASSPATYREWNSPLHFGNGTRLTVT.

V usage is TRBV18 and J usage is TRBJ2-3; TRBD1 matches at 7 bases. V dropped 4 bases and J dropped 1; count of bases not matched to a gene: 2. The CDR3 is 14 residues long. Germline CDR1 KGHSH, CDR2 LQKENI. CDR3: CASSRGGRTDTQYF. CDR3 nucleotides: TGTGCCAGCTCACGAGGGGGCCGCACAGATACGCAGTATTTT. The entire variable domain, with the rest obtained from reference TRBV18 and TRBJ2-3, is as follows: NAGVMQNPRHLVRRRGQEARLRCSPMKGHSHVYWYRQLPEEGLKFMVYLQKENIIDESGMPKERFSAEFPKEGPSILRIQQVVRGDSAAYFCASSRGGRTDTQYFGPGTRLTVL.

The chain carries TRBV7-9 and TRBJ2-5, with D possibly being TRBD2 (5 bases). The CDR3 loop spans 13 amino acids. Germline CDR1 and CDR2: SEHNR and FQNEAQ (reference sequence). The V end was cut by 1 base, the J end by 3 bases, with 6 bases between. CDR3 sequence: CASSLDGEETQYF. In DNA, the CDR3 is TGTGCCAGCAGCTTAGACGGGGAAGAGACCCAGTACTTC.